This T cell receptor (beta chain) was captured in a study of identical twins. Study observations and caveats: Out-of-frame alpha sequences that twins shared showed excess low generation probability. Insertions were reduced in abundant cord blood beta clonotypes but not in memory repertoires. Sharing of beta out-of-frame sequences by twins showed a weaker excess.

Each cDNA held unique molecular identifiers, and template switching gave it a universal primer site. MiXCR, applied by TCRdb to the 5' RACE reads, yields one record per CDR3 protein. The table has 540,000 or so distinct CDR3 sequences, 20% to 25% seen once; the top ten hold around 0.47%. Germline V gives CDR1 SQVTM, CDR2 ANQGSEA. The CDR3 loop spans 13 amino acids. Trimming left V 4 bases short and J 4 bases short, with 13 bases between. Concerning this clonotype itself: Its antigen is undetermined.

This same sample was also taken into another study, of yellow fever vaccine responses in identical twins.

The V gene is TRBV29-1, the J gene TRBJ1-2; D unclear. Sequenced input: CD4+ T cells sorted from blood. The TCR was taken from a young woman in good health. Here the CDR3 reads CSVGPRVTYGYTF. CDR3 bases: TGCAGCGTTGGTCCCCGTGTTACCTATGGCTACACCTTC.